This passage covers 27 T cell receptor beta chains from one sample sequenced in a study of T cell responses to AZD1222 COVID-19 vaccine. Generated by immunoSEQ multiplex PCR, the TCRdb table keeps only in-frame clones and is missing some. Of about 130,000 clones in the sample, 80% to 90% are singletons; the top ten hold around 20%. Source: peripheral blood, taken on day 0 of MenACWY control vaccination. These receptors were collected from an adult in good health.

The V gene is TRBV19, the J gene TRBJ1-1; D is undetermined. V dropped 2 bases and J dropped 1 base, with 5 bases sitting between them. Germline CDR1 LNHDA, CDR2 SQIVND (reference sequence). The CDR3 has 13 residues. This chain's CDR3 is CASSIRENTEAFF. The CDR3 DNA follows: TGTGCCAGTAGTATAAGGGAGAACACTGAAGCTTTCTTT.

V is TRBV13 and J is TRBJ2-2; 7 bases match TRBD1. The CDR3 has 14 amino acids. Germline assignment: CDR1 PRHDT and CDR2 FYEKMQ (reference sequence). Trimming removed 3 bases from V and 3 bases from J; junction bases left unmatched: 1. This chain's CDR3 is CASSLTGYTGELFF. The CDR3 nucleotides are TGTGCCAGCAGCTTGACAGGGTACACCGGGGAGCTGTTTTTT.

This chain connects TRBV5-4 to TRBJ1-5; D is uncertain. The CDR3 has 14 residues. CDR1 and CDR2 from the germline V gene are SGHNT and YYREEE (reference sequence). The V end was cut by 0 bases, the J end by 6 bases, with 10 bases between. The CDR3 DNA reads TGTGCCAGCAGCTTGGGGGGAAGCGGTCAGCCCCAGCATTTT. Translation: CASSLGGSGQPQHF. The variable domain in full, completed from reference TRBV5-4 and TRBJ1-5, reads ETGVTQSPTHLIKTRGQQVTLRCSSQSGHNTVSWYQQALGQGPQFIFQYYREEENGRGNFPPRFSGLQFPNYSSELNVNALELDDSALYLCASSLGGSGQPQHFGDGTRLSIL.

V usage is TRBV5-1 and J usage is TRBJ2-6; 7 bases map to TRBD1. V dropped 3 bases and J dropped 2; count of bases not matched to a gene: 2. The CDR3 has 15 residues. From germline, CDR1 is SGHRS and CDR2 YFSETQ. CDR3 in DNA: TGCGCCAGCAGCTCTACAGGGGCTGGGGCCAACGTCCTGACTTTC. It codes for CASSSTGAGANVLTF.

The CDR3 coding sequence is TGTGCCACCAGCAGAGACGGACAAGAGACCCAGTACTTC. Protein product: CATSRDGQETQYF. The chain has TRBV15 and TRBJ2-5; no clear D. This CDR3 contains 13 residues. The germline V and J ends were trimmed by 0 bases and 2 bases, with 4 bases remaining between them. Germline V gene lookup returns CDR1 LNHNV and CDR2 YYDKDF (reference sequence).

CDR3 region: CASSVANSAAGETQYF. The CDR3 DNA reads as TGTGCCAGCAGCGTAGCGAATAGCGCGGCGGGAGAGACCCAGTACTTC. The V and J genes are TRBV9 and TRBJ2-5; D perhaps matches TRBD2 (5 bases). V lost 0 bases, J lost 4 bases, and 16 bases lay in between. Germline assignment: CDR1 SGDLS and CDR2 YYNGEE. This CDR3 has 16 residues.

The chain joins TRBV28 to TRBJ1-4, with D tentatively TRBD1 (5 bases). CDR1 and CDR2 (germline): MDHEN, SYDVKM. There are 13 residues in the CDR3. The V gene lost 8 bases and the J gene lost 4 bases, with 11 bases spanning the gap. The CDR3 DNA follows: TGTGCCAGCGCCGGGGCCTATAATGAAAAACTGTTTTTT. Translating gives CASAGAYNEKLFF.

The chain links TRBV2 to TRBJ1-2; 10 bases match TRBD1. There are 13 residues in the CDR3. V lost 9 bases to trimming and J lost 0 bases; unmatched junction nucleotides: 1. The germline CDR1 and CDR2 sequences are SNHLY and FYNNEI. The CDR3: CARGTGANYGYTF. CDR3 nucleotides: TGTGCCAGAGGGACAGGGGCTAACTATGGCTACACCTTC.

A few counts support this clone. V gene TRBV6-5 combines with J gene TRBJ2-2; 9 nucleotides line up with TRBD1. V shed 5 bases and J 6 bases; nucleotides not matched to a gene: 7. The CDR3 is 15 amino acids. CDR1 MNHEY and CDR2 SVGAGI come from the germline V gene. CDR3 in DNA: TGTGCCAGCAGTCCACAGGGGGCCACGGCCGGGGAGCTGTTTTTT. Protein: CASSPQGATAGELFF.

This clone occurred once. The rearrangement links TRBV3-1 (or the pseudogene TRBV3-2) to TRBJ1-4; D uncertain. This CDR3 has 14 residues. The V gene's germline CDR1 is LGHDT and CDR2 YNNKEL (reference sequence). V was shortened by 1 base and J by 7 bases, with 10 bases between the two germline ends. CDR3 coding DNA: TGTGCCAGCAGCCAAGGTTCGATGATTGAAAAACTGTTTTTT. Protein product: CASSQGSMIEKLFF.

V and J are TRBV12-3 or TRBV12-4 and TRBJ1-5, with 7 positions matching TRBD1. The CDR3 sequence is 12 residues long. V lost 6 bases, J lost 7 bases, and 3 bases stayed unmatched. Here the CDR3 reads CASSQGGQPQHF. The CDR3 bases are TGTGCCAGCAGCCAGGGGGGCCAGCCCCAGCATTTT.

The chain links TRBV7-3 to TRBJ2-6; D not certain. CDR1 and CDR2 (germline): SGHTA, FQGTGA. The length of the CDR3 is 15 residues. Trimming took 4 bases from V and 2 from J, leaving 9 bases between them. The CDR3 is CASSSRTTGANVLTF. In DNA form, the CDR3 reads TGTGCCAGCAGCTCCCGGACCACTGGGGCCAACGTCCTGACTTTC.

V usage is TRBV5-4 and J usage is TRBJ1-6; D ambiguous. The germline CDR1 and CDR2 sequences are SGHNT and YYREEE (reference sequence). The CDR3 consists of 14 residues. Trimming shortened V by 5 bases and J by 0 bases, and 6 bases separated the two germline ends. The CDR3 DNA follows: TGTGCCAGCAGGGTGGACTCCTATAATTCACCCCTCCACTTT. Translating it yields CASRVDSYNSPLHF.

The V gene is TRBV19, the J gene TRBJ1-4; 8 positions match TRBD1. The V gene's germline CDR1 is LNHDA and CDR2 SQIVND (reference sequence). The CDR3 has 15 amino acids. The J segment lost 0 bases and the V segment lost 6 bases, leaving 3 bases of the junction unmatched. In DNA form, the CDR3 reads TGTGCCAGTAGATTGGACAGGGCAACTAATGAAAAACTGTTTTTT. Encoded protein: CASRLDRATNEKLFF.

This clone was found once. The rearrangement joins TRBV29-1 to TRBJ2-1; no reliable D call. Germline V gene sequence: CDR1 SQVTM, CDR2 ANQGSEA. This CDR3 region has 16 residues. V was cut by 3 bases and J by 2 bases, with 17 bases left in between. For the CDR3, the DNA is TGCAGCGTTGAGGTTGGGTGGCGAGGCACCTACAATGAGCAGTTCTTC. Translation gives CSVEVGWRGTYNEQFF.

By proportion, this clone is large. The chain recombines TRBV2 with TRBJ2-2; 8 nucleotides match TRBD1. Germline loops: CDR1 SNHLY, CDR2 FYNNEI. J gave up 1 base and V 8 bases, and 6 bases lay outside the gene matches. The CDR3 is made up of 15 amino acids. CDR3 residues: CASSKTGENTGELFF. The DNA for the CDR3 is TGTGCCAGCTCAAAGACAGGGGAGAACACCGGGGAGCTGTTTTTT. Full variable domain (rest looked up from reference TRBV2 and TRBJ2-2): EPEVTQTPSHQVTQMGQEVILRCVPISNHLYFYWYRQILGQKVEFLVSFYNNEISEKSEIFDDQFSVERPDGSNFTLKIRSTKLEDSAMYFCASSKTGENTGELFFGEGSRLTVL.

The CDR3 DNA reads as TGTGCCAGCAGCTTACTCCGAGGCGGGGGCACTGAAGCTTTCTTT. It yields the protein CASSLLRGGGTEAFF. The V gene is TRBV7-9, the J gene TRBJ1-1, with a weak D call TRBD1 (5 bases). V lost 2 bases and J 4 bases, leaving 14 bases between the germline ends. The CDR3 spans 15 residues. Germline V gene lookup returns CDR1 SEHNR and CDR2 FQNEAQ (reference sequence).

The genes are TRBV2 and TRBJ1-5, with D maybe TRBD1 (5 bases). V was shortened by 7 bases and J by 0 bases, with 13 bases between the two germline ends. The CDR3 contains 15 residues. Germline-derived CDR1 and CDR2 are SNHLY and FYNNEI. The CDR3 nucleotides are TGTGCCAGCAATGACAGCCCCTATAGCAATCAGCCCCAGCATTTT. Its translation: CASNDSPYSNQPQHF.

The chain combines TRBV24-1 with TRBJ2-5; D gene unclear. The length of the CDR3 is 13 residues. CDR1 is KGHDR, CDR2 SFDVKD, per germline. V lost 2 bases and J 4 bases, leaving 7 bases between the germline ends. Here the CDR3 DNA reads TGTGCCACCAGTGATTCGCCCCGAGAGACCCAGTACTTC. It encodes CATSDSPRETQYF.

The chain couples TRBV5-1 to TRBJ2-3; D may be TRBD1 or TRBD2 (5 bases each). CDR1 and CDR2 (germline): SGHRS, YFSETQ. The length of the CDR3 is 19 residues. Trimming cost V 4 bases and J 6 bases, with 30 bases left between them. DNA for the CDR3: TGCGCCAGCAGCCAAGGGAGTTCAAGGGGACCGGCCGGGTCGGATACGCAGTATTTT. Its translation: CASSQGSSRGPAGSDTQYF.

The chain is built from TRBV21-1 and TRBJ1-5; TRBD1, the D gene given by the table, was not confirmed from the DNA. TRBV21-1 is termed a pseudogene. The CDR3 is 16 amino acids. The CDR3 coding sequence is TGTGCCAGCAGCAACGGACCTAGGGGGCCCTTCGGTGCCCAGCATTTT. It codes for CASSNGPRGPFGAQHF.

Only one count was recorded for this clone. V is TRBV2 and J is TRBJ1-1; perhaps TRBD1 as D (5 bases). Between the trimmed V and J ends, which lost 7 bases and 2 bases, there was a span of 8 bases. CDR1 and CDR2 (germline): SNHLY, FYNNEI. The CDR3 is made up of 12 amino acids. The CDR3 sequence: CASTDSNTEAFF. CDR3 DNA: TGTGCCAGCACCGACAGCAACACTGAAGCTTTCTTT.

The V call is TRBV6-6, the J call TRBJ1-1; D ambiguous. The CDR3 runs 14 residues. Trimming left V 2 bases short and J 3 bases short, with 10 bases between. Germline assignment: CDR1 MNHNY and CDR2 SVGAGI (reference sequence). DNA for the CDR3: TGTGCCAGCAGTTACGAAACCTGGGACACTGAAGCTTTCTTT. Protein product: CASSYETWDTEAFF.

In DNA form, the CDR3 reads TGTGCCAGCATACGACAGGGAGCTTTCTTT. Protein product: CASIRQGAFF. This chain joins TRBV6-4 and TRBJ1-1, with 7 bases identical to TRBD1. The CDR3 is 10 residues long. Germline V CDR1 and CDR2: MRHNA, SNTAGT. V shed 7 bases, J shed 10 bases, and the junction held 3 bases outside the gene matches.

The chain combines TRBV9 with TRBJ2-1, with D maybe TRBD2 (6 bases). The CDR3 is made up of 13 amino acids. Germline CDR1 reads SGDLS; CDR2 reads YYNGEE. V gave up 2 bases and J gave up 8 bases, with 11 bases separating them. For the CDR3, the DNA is TGTGCCAGCAGCGTCGGAGGGGCCTATGAGCAGTTCTTC. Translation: CASSVGGAYEQFF.

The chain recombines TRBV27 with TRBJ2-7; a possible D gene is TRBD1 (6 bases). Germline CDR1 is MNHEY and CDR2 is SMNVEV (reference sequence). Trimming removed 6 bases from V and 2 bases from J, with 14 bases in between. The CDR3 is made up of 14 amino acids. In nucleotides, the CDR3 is TGTGCCAGCAGGGCCGGGACATCCACCTACGAGCAGTACTTC. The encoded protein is CASRAGTSTYEQYF.

Here the CDR3 reads CASSSMNTEAFF. CDR3 in DNA: TGTGCCAGCAGCTCCATGAACACTGAAGCTTTCTTT. V and J are TRBV28 and TRBJ1-1; D unresolved. Germline V gene sequence: CDR1 MDHEN, CDR2 SYDVKM. V gave up 6 bases and J gave up 0 bases, with 5 bases separating them. There are 12 residues in the CDR3.